The entry below describes one T cell receptor (beta chain). The record originates from a study of blood T cell repertoires in COVID-19. Study background: Collection of acute and convalescent COVID-19 samples took place in the United States, Italy and Spain. T cells, B-cell-depleted T cells, or PBMCs supplied cDNA or gDNA.

Per the original methods: By means of reference gene primer amplification, nucleated cell counts were estimated. This table comes from immunoSEQ multiplex PCR, and its TCRdb copy is limited to in-frame clones, with some not included. Clonal size and the V and J genes are those of that table, whereas D and trimming came from the DNA. The sample includes around 41,000 clones, 90% to 95% of them seen just once. The receptor's source is a human donor in a cohort sampled during active COVID-19. Sequenced input: peripheral blood.

DNA of the CDR3: TGTGCCAGCAGCTTAGACCGGACCGGGAAGATCTCCTACGAGCAGTACTTC. Translated: CASSLDRTGKISYEQYF. J is TRBJ2-7 and V is TRBV7-2; TRBD2 is a possible D gene (5 bases). The CDR3 totals 17 residues. V gave up 1 base and J gave up 0 bases, with 16 bases separating them. Germline V gene data show CDR1 as SGHTA and CDR2 as FQGNSA.